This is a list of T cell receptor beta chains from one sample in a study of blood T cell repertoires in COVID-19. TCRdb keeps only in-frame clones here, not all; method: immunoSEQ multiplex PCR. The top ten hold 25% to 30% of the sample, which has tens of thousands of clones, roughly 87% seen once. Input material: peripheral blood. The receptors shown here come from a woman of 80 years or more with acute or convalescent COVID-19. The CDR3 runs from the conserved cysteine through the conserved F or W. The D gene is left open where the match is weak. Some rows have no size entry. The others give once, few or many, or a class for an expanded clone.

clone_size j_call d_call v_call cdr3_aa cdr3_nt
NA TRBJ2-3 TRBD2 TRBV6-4 CASSIAGGFTDTQYF TGTGCCAGCAGCATAGCGGGGGGGTTCACAGATACGCAGTATTTT
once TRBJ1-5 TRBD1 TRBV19 CASRDRDYQPQHF TGTGCCAGCCGGGACAGGGACTATCAGCCCCAGCATTTT
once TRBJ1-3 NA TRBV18 CASSPLSSVGQSSGNTIYF TGTGCCAGCTCACCACTAAGTTCGGTTGGGCAGAGCTCTGGAAACACCATATATTTT
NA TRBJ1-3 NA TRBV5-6 CASSPGHLSGNTIYF TGTGCCAGCAGCCCGGGACACCTCTCTGGAAACACCATATATTTT
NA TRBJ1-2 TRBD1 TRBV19 CASSIAGQGDGYTF TGTGCCAGTAGTATAGCTGGGCAGGGGGATGGCTACACCTTC
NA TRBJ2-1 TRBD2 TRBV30 CAWTERGGSEQFF TGTGCCTGGACAGAGCGGGGGGGCTCTGAGCAGTTCTTC
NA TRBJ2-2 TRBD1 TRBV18 CASSRGTGGTTGELFF TGTGCCAGCTCACGCGGGACAGGGGGTACAACCGGGGAGCTGTTTTTT
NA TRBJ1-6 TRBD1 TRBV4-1 CASSQGGTADSPLHF TGCGCCAGCAGCCAAGGCGGGACAGCGGATTCACCCCTCCACTTT
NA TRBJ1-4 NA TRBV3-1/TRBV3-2 CASSQRGTNEKLFF TGTGCCAGCAGCCAGAGAGGAACTAATGAAAAACTGTTTTTT
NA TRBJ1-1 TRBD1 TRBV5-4 CASSLDRGSTDTEAFF TGTGCCAGCAGCTTGGACAGGGGGTCTACGGACACTGAAGCTTTCTTT
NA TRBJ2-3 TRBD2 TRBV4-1 CASSQVGTSGGRSTQYF TGCGCCAGCAGCCAAGTAGGGACTAGCGGGGGTAGAAGTACGCAGTATTTT
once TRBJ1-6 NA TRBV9 CASSVTGWAGNSPLHF TGTGCCAGCAGCGTTACCGGATGGGCCGGTAATTCACCCCTCCACTTT
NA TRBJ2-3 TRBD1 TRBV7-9 CASSFTGETDTQYF TGTGCCAGCAGCTTCACAGGGGAGACAGATACGCAGTATTTT
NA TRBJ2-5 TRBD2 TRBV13 CASSFGGEKGTQYF TGTGCCAGCAGCTTTGGGGGGGAAAAGGGGACCCAGTACTTC
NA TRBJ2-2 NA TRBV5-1 CASSLVPGDTGELFF TGCGCCAGCAGCTTGGTTCCAGGGGACACCGGGGAGCTGTTTTTT
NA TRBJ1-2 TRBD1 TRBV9 CASSSGQGAHPGYGYTF TGTGCCAGCAGCTCGGGACAGGGGGCGCACCCGGGCTATGGCTACACCTTC
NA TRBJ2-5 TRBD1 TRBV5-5 CASSLGGQETQYF TGTGCCAGCAGCTTGGGGGGACAGGAGACCCAGTACTTC
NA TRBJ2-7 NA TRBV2 CASSGRGSYEQYF TGTGCCAGCAGCGGCAGGGGTTCCTACGAGCAGTACTTC
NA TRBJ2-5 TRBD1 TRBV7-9 CASSYPKPSGTGTGETQYF TGTGCCAGCAGCTACCCAAAACCTTCCGGGACAGGGACCGGGGAGACCCAGTACTTC
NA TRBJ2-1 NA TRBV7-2 CASSLAGGPSPFF TGTGCCAGCAGCTTAGCGGGGGGGCCCTCGCCGTTCTTC
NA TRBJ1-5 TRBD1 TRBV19 CASSMGQGGYQPQHF TGTGCCAGTAGCATGGGACAGGGAGGGTATCAGCCCCAGCATTTT
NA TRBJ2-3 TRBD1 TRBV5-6 CASSPWDSPDTQYF TGTGCCAGCAGCCCTTGGGACAGCCCAGATACGCAGTATTTT
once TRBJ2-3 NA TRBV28 CASSLNNPGDTQYF TGTGCCAGCAGCCTCAATAACCCCGGAGATACGCAGTATTTT
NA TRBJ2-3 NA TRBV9 CASSFRDNNADTQYF TGTGCCAGCAGCTTCCGGGACAACAACGCAGATACGCAGTATTTT
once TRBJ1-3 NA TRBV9 CASSLTWGEGNTIYF TGTGCCAGCAGCCTTACGTGGGGGGAGGGAAACACCATATATTTT
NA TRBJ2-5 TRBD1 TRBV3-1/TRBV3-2 CASSQGTRTGAETQYF TGTGCCAGCAGCCAAGGCACTCGGACAGGGGCAGAGACCCAGTACTTC
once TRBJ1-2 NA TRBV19 CASSTLSRVYGYTF TGTGCCAGTAGTACCCTCAGCAGGGTCTATGGCTACACCTTC
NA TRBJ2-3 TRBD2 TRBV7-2 CASSQGPAGGDTQYF TGTGCCAGCAGCCAGGGCCCAGCGGGGGGAGATACGCAGTATTTT
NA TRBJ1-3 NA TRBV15 CATVPQAYSGNTIYF TGTGCCACCGTCCCACAGGCTTACTCTGGAAACACCATATATTTT
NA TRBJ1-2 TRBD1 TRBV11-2 CASSRQGVGYGYTF TGTGCCAGCAGCCGACAGGGGGTTGGGTATGGCTACACCTTC
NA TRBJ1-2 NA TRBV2 CASSGQGQNYGYTF TGTGCCAGCAGTGGCCAAGGACAGAACTATGGCTACACCTTC
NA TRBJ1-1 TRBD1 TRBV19 CASSIRGSGYTEAFF TGTGCCAGTAGTATCAGGGGGTCGGGGTACACTGAAGCTTTCTTT
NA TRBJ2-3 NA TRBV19 CASSSRDLTDTQYF TGTGCCAGTAGTAGCCGGGACTTGACAGATACGCAGTATTTT
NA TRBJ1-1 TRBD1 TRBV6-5 CATVQGDYTEAFF TGTGCCACCGTACAGGGGGACTACACTGAAGCTTTCTTT
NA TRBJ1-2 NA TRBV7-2 CASNKPGLLYGYTF TGTGCCAGCAACAAGCCAGGGCTCCTGTATGGCTACACCTTC
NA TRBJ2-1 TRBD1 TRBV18 CASSRFRDRDNNEQFF TGTGCCAGCTCACGCTTCCGGGACAGGGACAACAATGAGCAGTTCTTC
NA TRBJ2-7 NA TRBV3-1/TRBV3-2 CASSQVDSYYEQYF TGTGCCAGCAGCCAAGTCGACAGCTACTACGAGCAGTACTTC
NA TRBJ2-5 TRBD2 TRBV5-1 CASSLAGASGGGAQYF TGCGCCAGCAGCTTGGCAGGGGCTAGCGGGGGAGGGGCCCAGTACTTC
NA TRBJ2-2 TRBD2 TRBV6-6 CANRLAANTGELFF TGTGCCAACAGACTAGCTGCGAACACCGGGGAGCTGTTTTTT
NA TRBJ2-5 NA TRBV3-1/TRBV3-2 CASSQVAGGETQYF TGTGCCAGCAGCCAAGTGGCAGGAGGTGAGACCCAGTACTTC
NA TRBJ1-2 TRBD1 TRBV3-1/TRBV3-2 CASSQGLDRAGGYTF TGTGCCAGCAGCCAAGGTTTGGACAGGGCGGGAGGCTACACCTTC
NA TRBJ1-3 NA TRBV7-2 CASSLTPGEGWNTIYF TGTGCCAGCAGCTTAACCCCAGGGGAAGGGTGGAACACCATATATTTT
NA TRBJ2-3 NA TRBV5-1 CASSPPREDTDTQYF TGCGCCAGCAGCCCGCCCAGGGAAGACACAGATACGCAGTATTTT
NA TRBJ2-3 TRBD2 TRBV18 CASSLLAGDNAPADTQYF TGTGCCAGCTCACTTTTAGCGGGGGACAACGCCCCCGCAGATACGCAGTATTTT
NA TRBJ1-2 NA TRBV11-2 CASSQQGSGYTF TGTGCCAGCAGCCAACAGGGCTCTGGCTACACCTTC
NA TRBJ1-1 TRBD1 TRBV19 CASSPRDRGLNTEAFF TGTGCCAGTAGTCCCCGGGACAGGGGGCTGAACACTGAAGCTTTCTTT
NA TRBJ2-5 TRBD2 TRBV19 CASSAAIAGPGETQYF TGTGCCAGTAGTGCAGCCATAGCGGGGCCCGGGGAGACCCAGTACTTC
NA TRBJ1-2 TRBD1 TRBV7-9 CASSLGGTGFLDGYTF TGTGCCAGCAGCTTAGGAGGGACAGGGTTTCTAGATGGCTACACCTTC
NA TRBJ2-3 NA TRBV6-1 CASSESGGGGTDTQYF TGTGCCAGCAGTGAAAGTGGGGGGGGCGGAACAGATACGCAGTATTTT
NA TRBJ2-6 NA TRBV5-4 CASSLAYSGANVLTF TGTGCCAGCAGCTTGGCGTACTCTGGGGCCAACGTCCTGACTTTC
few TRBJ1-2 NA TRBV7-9 CASSLSRDGYTF TGTGCCAGCAGCTTGTCCAGGGATGGCTACACCTTC
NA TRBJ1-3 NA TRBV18 CASSPYRESQSGNTIYF TGTGCCAGCTCACCTTACCGGGAATCGCAGTCTGGAAACACCATATATTTT
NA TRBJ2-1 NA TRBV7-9 CASSLDAGVTYNEQFF TGTGCCAGCAGCTTAGATGCAGGGGTAACCTACAATGAGCAGTTCTTC
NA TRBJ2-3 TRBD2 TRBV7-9 CASSPRSAGGLLLTDTQYF TGTGCCAGCAGCCCGCGGTCGGCGGGGGGGCTTCTACTCACAGATACGCAGTATTTT
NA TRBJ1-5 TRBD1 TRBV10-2 CASSESDRVRGTWPKPQHF TGCGCCAGCAGTGAGTCAGACAGGGTACGGGGGACTTGGCCTAAGCCCCAGCATTTT